This TCR beta chain originates from a study of blood T cell repertoires in COVID-19. Overall study: The study drew acute and convalescent COVID-19 samples from the United States, Italy and Spain. In each case, the material was cDNA or gDNA derived from T cells, B-cell-depleted T cells, or PBMCs.

Original handling: The assay estimated nucleated cells by amplifying reference gene primers. This table comes from immunoSEQ multiplex PCR, and its TCRdb copy is limited to in-frame clones, with some not included. V and J calls and clone size are given by that table; D and trimming were obtained from the DNA. Here the sample spans about 110,000 clones, roughly 79% being singletons. The CDR3 runs 13 residues. Looked up from germline, CDR1 is KGHSH and CDR2 is LQKENI. Losses at the gene ends were 8 bases for V and 3 bases for J; bases not matched to a gene: 4. This clone has only a few counts. The material sequenced was peripheral blood. The chain links TRBV18 to TRBJ1-5, with TRBD1 identical over 7 bases. The sequence was obtained from an elderly woman with active or convalescent COVID-19. The CDR3 DNA reads TGTGCCAGCCAGGGACAGACCAATCAGCCCCAGCATTTT. Protein sequence: CASQGQTNQPQHF.